A single sample gave rise to the 22 T cell receptor beta chains below, sequenced in a study of type 1 regulatory T cells. TCRdb independently ran MiXCR on the reads; one entry per CDR3 protein. The sample lists about 68,000 distinct CDR3 sequences, about 62% occurring once. These receptors lack a known antigen. Sample: cultured T cells, either the whole culture or a sorted T cell fraction (not recorded which). Specified subset: Tr1-enriched cell product generated in vitro against host alloantigens. Receptors were obtained from a human donor in good health.

The chain recombines TRBV20-1 with TRBJ2-7; TRBD2 might be the D (6 bases). Germline loops: CDR1 DFQATT, CDR2 SNEGSKA (reference sequence). V was cut by 5 bases and J by 5 bases, with 10 bases left in between. The CDR3 is 11 residues long. The CDR3 nucleotides read TGCAGTGCTCAAGCTAGCGACGAGCAGTACTTC. Residues: CSAQASDEQYF.

Details on this clonotype: A much larger clone lies a single base off, so this may be a read error. J is TRBJ2-7 and V is TRBV3-1; D unresolved. Germline values: CDR1 LGHDT, CDR2 YNNKEL (reference sequence). The CDR3 covers 12 residues. Trimming took off 4 bases at V and 3 bases at J, with 7 bases between the two ends. Here the CDR3 reads CASSPDGYEQYF. DNA of the CDR3: TGTGCCAGCAGCCCGGACGGCTACGAGCAGTACTTC.

The genes are TRBV5-1 and TRBJ1-5; weak D call: TRBD1 (5 bases). The CDR3 has 14 amino acids. V lost 0 bases and J lost 2, with 6 bases in between. Germline assignment: CDR1 SGHRS and CDR2 YFSETQ. This chain's CDR3 is CASSLEGGNQPQHF. CDR3 DNA sequence: TGCGCCAGCAGCTTGGAAGGGGGCAATCAGCCCCAGCATTTT.

The CDR3: CASSLSLVSYEQYF. CDR3 coding DNA: TGTGCCAGCAGTTTATCGCTTGTCTCCTACGAGCAGTACTTC. This rearrangement joins TRBV28 to TRBJ2-7, with D unclear. The germline gives CDR1 MDHEN, CDR2 SYDVKM. Trimming took 1 base from V and 0 from J, leaving 7 bases between them. This CDR3 comprises 14 residues.

This clonotype appeared once. V usage is TRBV5-1 and J usage is TRBJ1-1; D is undetermined. The ends were cut back, 0 bases at V and 5 bases at J, with 8 bases in the middle. CDR3 size: 13 residues. The V gene's germline CDR1 is SGHRS and CDR2 YFSETQ. The CDR3 here is CASSLEGGTEAFF. Here the CDR3 DNA reads TGCGCCAGCAGCTTGGAGGGTGGGACTGAAGCTTTCTTT.

This sequence joins TRBV10-3 and TRBJ2-2; tentative D call: TRBD2 (5 bases). This CDR3 is built from 15 residues. Germline V CDR1 and CDR2: ENHRY, SYGVKD. V lost 6 bases and J lost 0, with 11 bases in between. CDR3 bases: TGTGCCATCAGCGAACCGGGAACGAACACCGGGGAGCTGTTTTTT. Translation gives CAISEPGTNTGELFF.

The V call is TRBV12-3 or TRBV12-4, the J call TRBJ2-7; D may match TRBD1 or TRBD2 (6 bases each). V lost 7 bases and J lost 6, with 16 bases in between. The CDR3 is made up of 13 amino acids. This CDR3 reads CASTDRGGFEQYF. CDR3 DNA sequence: TGTGCCAGCACGGACAGAGGGGGGTTCGAGCAGTACTTC.

The sample holds one count of this clonotype. This chain links TRBV5-1 with TRBJ1-1; no clear D. The CDR3 totals 13 residues. Germline CDR1 and CDR2: SGHRS and YFSETQ. Trimming cost V 4 bases and J 4 bases, with 11 bases left between them. CDR3 sequence reads: CASSSHTGTEAFF. The CDR3 coding sequence is TGCGCCAGCAGCAGCCATACGGGCACTGAAGCTTTCTTT.

V is TRBV15 and J is TRBJ2-4, with D tentatively TRBD1 (6 bases). Germline CDR1 reads LNHNV; CDR2 reads YYDKDF (reference sequence). Trimming removed 3 bases from V and 7 bases from J, with 16 bases in between. The length of the CDR3 is 15 residues. CDR3 sequence (DNA): TGTGCCACCAGCAGCCAGATACAGGGTAGCAACATTCAGTACTTC. Its translation: CATSSQIQGSNIQYF.

The CDR3 sequence is CSARANDGTDTQYF. The CDR3 DNA reads TGCAGTGCTAGAGCTAATGACGGCACAGATACGCAGTATTTT. This sequence joins TRBV20-1 and TRBJ2-3; no clear D gene. CDR1 and CDR2 (germline): DFQATT, SNEGSKA (reference sequence). With 1 base removed from V and 1 base from J, the gap between germline ends came to 9 bases. The CDR3 is 14 amino acids.

The sample holds a few counts of this clonotype. The gene calls are TRBV5-1 and TRBJ2-1; 7 bases are a match to TRBD2. With 4 bases clipped from V and 1 base from J, the junction kept 11 bases outside the gene matches. CDR1 is SGHRS and CDR2 is YFSETQ in the germline V gene. The CDR3 length is 17 residues. CDR3 region: CASSGGDGGSSYNEQFF. CDR3 DNA sequence: TGCGCCAGCAGCGGGGGGGATGGCGGGAGTTCCTACAATGAGCAGTTCTTC.

The chain employs TRBV6-5 and TRBJ2-5; TRBD2 matches at 13 bases. This CDR3 is built from 16 residues. The germline V gene encodes CDR1 MNHEY and CDR2 SVGAGI. After removal of 5 bases from V and 5 bases from J, the junction contained 8 bases not matched to a gene. CDR3 sequence reads: CASSQGTSGMRETQYF. The CDR3 bases are TGTGCCAGCAGTCAGGGGACTAGCGGGATGCGGGAGACCCAGTACTTC.

This chain joins TRBV5-1 and TRBJ1-5; tentative D call: TRBD1 (6 bases). This CDR3 is 15 amino acids long. V lost 0 bases and J lost 6, with 13 bases in between. Germline CDR1 SGHRS, CDR2 YFSETQ. The CDR3 spells CASSLEGGLGQPQHF. CDR3 DNA: TGCGCCAGCAGCTTGGAGGGGGGCCTAGGTCAGCCCCAGCATTTT.

Concerning this clonotype: Here the CDR3 omits its conserved ending phenylalanine or tryptophan, so a read error is the likely source. This rearrangement joins TRBV5-1 to TRBJ1-2; no definite D call. The V gene lost 0 bases and the J gene lost 8 bases, with 11 bases spanning the gap. Germline CDR1 and CDR2: SGHRS and YFSETQ. The CDR3 is made up of 13 amino acids. CDR3 coding DNA: TGCGCCAGCAGCTTGGACGGGGTTAGGGGCTACACCTAC. Its translation: CASSLDGVRGYTY.

There are a few counts of this clonotype. The chain uses TRBV12-3 or TRBV12-4 and TRBJ1-4, with D perhaps TRBD1 (5 bases). This CDR3 has 16 residues. V was shortened by 4 bases and J by 7 bases, with 19 bases between the two germline ends. In DNA form, the CDR3 reads TGTGCCAGCAGTTCTCCCGGGCCAGGGCGGGTTGAAAAACTGTTTTTT. Translated: CASSSPGPGRVEKLFF.

The genes are TRBV9 and TRBJ2-5; 15 bases line up with TRBD2. Germline assignment: CDR1 SGDLS and CDR2 YYNGEE. The CDR3 is 18 amino acids. With V trimmed by 7 bases and J by 4 bases, 14 bases remained unmatched. The CDR3 DNA reads as TGTGCCAGCTGCGGCCCCGGGACTAGCGGGAGGCCGGGAGAGACCCAGTACTTC. Protein: CASCGPGTSGRPGETQYF.

This clonotype has just a few counts. CDR3 region: CASSNQGPGANVLTF. CDR3 sequence (DNA): TGTGCCAGCTCAAACCAGGGCCCTGGGGCCAACGTCCTGACTTTC. The chain combines TRBV18 with TRBJ2-6; a possible D gene is TRBD1 (5 bases). Trimming pared 5 bases from V and 2 bases from J, leaving 10 bases between. CDR1 is KGHSH, CDR2 LQKENI, per germline. The CDR3 extends over 15 amino acids.

There are many counts of this clonotype. V is TRBV25-1 and J is TRBJ2-3; no clear D. The CDR3 is 16 amino acids. Trimming took 0 bases from V and 1 from J, leaving 11 bases between them. The germline gives CDR1 MGHDK, CDR2 SYGVNS. The CDR3 bases are TGTGCCAGCAGTGAATATCGCAGAACGGGCACAGATACGCAGTATTTT. It yields the protein CASSEYRRTGTDTQYF.

The V call is TRBV20-1, the J call TRBJ1-6; 7 bases align to TRBD1. The CDR3 runs to 14 residues. Germline V gene lookup returns CDR1 DFQATT and CDR2 SNEGSKA (reference sequence). With 1 base clipped from V and 7 bases from J, the junction kept 4 bases outside the gene matches. Here the CDR3 reads CSARAVRGNSPLHF. The DNA for the CDR3 is TGCAGTGCTAGAGCCGTCAGGGGGAATTCACCCCTCCACTTT.

The CDR3, as DNA: TGCGCCAGCAGCCAAGATAGGACCGAAAAACTGTTTTTT. Its protein product is CASSQDRTEKLFF. V gene TRBV4-3 combines with J gene TRBJ1-4; D ambiguous. In germline, CDR1 is LGHNA, CDR2 YSLEER. CDR3 size: 13 residues. The ends were cut back, 0 bases at V and 8 bases at J, with 7 bases in the middle.

The chain has TRBV20-1 and TRBJ2-1, with 14 positions matching TRBD2. In germline, CDR1 is DFQATT, CDR2 SNEGSKA (reference sequence). After removal of 6 bases from V and 4 bases from J, the junction contained 5 bases not matched to a gene. The CDR3 loop spans 15 amino acids. The CDR3 loop reads CSAVGTSGGYNEQFF. In nucleotides, the CDR3 is TGCAGTGCGGTAGGGACTAGCGGGGGATACAATGAGCAGTTCTTC.

V gene TRBV7-2 combines with J gene TRBJ2-7, with a possible D match to TRBD1 (6 bases). V gave up 4 bases and J gave up 5 bases, with 18 bases separating them. This CDR3 spans 15 amino acids. Germline CDR1 SGHTA, CDR2 FQGNSA. The CDR3 DNA reads as TGTGCCAGCAGCTCCCGGGACATGGGCGCCCACGAGCAGTACTTC. Its translation is CASSSRDMGAHEQYF.